These 8 T cell receptor beta chains came from one sample sequenced in a study of T cell responses to AZD1222 COVID-19 vaccine (dated by TCRdb to the early 2020s). The sample's time point, from its label and the paper: baseline before first vaccination. Receptor libraries were prepared by the immunoSEQ multiplex PCR assay. This immuneACCESS table, as held by TCRdb, lists in-frame sequences with V and J called but not all clones. Of the missing ones, under half trace to an unresolved V gene in checked studies; the others have no known cause. The sample has roughly 110,000 clones on record, roughly 90% of them singletons. The biggest ten clones account for 5% to 6% of the sample. The source was peripheral blood, collected on day 0 of AZD1222 vaccination. These receptors were obtained from an adult in good health.

The chain employs TRBV24-1 and TRBJ1-2; D may be TRBD1 (6 bases). Germline V lookup: CDR1 KGHDR, CDR2 SFDVKD. The CDR3 sequence is 14 residues long. V was cut by 4 bases and J by 7 bases, with 15 bases left in between. The CDR3 protein is CATSDRTNRVGYTF. In nucleotides, the CDR3 is TGTGCCACCAGTGACCGTACCAACAGGGTTGGCTACACCTTC.

V is TRBV14 and J is TRBJ1-2; D is possibly TRBD1 (6 bases). Germline assignment: CDR1 SGHDN and CDR2 FVKESK. This CDR3 is 14 amino acids long. V lost 4 bases and J 1 base, leaving 10 bases between the germline ends. In DNA, the CDR3 is TGTGCCAGCAGCCGACAGGTTCATAACTATGGCTACACCTTC. Its protein product is CASSRQVHNYGYTF.

The chain uses TRBV27 and TRBJ1-1, with unresolved D. Germline CDR1 and CDR2: MNHEY and SMNVEV (reference sequence). Trimming stripped 6 bases from V and 1 base from J, with 12 bases between. CDR3 length equals 14 residues. CDR3 amino acids: CASRPWIGNTEAFF. CDR3 DNA sequence: TGTGCCAGCAGACCCTGGATCGGGAACACTGAAGCTTTCTTT.

The chain is built from TRBV5-5 and TRBJ2-7; 9 nucleotides match TRBD1. The V segment lost 4 bases and the J segment 2 bases; nucleotides outside the gene matches: 7. The CDR3 spans 15 residues. Germline assignment: CDR1 SGHKS and CDR2 YYEKEE (reference sequence). CDR3 sequence: CASSLGQGYTYEQYF. The CDR3 DNA follows: TGTGCCAGCAGCCTAGGACAGGGGTACACCTACGAGCAGTACTTC. The complete variable domain, with remaining parts taken from reference TRBV5-5 and TRBJ2-7, reads DAGVTQSPTHLIKTRGQQVTLRCSPISGHKSVSWYQQVLGQGPQFIFQYYEKEERGRGNFPDRFSARQFPNYSSELNVNALLLGDSALYLCASSLGQGYTYEQYFGPGTRLTVT.

The rearrangement links TRBV10-1 to TRBJ1-1; the D is unclear. The CDR3 is 13 residues long. Trimming took 6 bases from V and 4 from J, leaving 12 bases between them. Germline values: CDR1 WNHNN, CDR2 SYGVQD (reference sequence). CDR3 sequence reads: CASSHNRGTEAFF. The CDR3 DNA reads TGCGCCAGCAGCCACAACCGGGGCACTGAAGCTTTCTTT.

The rearrangement links TRBV13 to TRBJ1-1; D is unresolved. The CDR3 sequence is 11 residues long. Trimming removed 8 bases at V and 5 bases at J, with 9 bases between. Germline lookup yields CDR1 PRHDT and CDR2 FYEKMQ (reference sequence). The CDR3 spells CASSVKTEAFF. For the CDR3, the DNA is TGTGCCAGCTCGGTAAAAACTGAAGCTTTCTTT.

CDR3 loop: CASSRTGGGNQPQHF. The CDR3, as DNA: TGTGCCAGTAGCCGGACAGGGGGAGGCAATCAGCCCCAGCATTTT. The chain is built from TRBV19 and TRBJ1-5, with 10 bases fitting TRBD1. The germline V gene encodes CDR1 LNHDA and CDR2 SQIVND (reference sequence). Trimming took 6 bases from V and 2 from J; bases not matched to a gene: 4. The CDR3 runs to 15 residues.

In its sample, this clone was seen once. The chain couples TRBV5-4 to TRBJ1-5; the match to TRBD1 covers 7 bases. The V gene's germline CDR1 is SGHNT and CDR2 YYREEE (reference sequence). Unmatched junction bases numbered 4, after V lost 0 bases and J lost 4 bases. This CDR3 is 15 amino acids long. This CDR3 is CASSLGGQFNQPQHF. The CDR3, as DNA: TGTGCCAGCAGCTTGGGGGGACAGTTTAATCAGCCCCAGCATTTT.